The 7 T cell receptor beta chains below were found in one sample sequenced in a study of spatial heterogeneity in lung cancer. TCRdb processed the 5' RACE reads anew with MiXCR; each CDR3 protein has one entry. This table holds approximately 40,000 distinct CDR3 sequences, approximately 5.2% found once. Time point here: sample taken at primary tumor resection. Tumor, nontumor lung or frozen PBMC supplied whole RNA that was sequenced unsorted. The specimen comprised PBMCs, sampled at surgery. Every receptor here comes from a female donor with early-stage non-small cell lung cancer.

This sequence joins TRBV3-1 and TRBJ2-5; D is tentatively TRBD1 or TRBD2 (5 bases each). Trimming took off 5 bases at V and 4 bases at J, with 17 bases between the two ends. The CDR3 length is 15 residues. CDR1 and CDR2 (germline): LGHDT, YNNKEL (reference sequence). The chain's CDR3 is CASSARDRHPETQYF. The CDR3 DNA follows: TGTGCCAGCAGCGCCCGGGACCGCCATCCAGAGACCCAGTACTTC.

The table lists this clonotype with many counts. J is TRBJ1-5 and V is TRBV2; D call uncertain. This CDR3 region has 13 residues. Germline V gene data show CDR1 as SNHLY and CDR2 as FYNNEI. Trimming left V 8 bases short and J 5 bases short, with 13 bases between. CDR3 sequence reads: CASGERRDQPQHF. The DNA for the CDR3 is TGTGCCAGCGGGGAGCGACGGGATCAGCCCCAGCATTTT.

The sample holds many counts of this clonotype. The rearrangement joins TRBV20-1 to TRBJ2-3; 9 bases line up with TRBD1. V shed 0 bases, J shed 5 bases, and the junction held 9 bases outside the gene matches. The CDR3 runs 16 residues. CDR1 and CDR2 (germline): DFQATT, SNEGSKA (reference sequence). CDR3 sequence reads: CSARDQGDRAVDTQYF. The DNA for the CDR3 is TGCAGTGCTAGAGATCAGGGGGACAGGGCGGTAGATACGCAGTATTTT.

The CDR3 sequence is CSGRATGGSTGELFF. The CDR3 nucleotides are TGCAGCGGACGAGCTACAGGGGGGAGCACCGGGGAGCTGTTTTTT. The rearrangement links TRBV20-1 to TRBJ2-2, with 8 bases fitting TRBD1. This CDR3 has 15 amino acids. Germline CDR1 is DFQATT and CDR2 is SNEGSKA (reference sequence).

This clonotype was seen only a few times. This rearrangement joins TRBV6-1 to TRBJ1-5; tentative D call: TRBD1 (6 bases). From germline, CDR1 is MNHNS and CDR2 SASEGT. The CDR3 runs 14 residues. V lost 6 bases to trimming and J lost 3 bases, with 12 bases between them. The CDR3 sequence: CASRATGLNQPQHF. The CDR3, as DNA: TGTGCCAGCAGGGCCACAGGGCTCAATCAGCCCCAGCATTTT.

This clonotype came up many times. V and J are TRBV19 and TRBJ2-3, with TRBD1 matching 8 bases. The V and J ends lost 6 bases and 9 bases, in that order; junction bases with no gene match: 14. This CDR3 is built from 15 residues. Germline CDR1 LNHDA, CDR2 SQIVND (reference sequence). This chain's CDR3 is CASSPGQASLGTQYF. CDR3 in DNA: TGTGCCAGTAGCCCGGGACAGGCATCCTTAGGGACGCAGTATTTT.

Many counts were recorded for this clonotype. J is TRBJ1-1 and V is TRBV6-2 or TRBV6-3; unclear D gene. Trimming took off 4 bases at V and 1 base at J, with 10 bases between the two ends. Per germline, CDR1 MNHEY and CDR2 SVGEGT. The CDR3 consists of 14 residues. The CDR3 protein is CASSSGQRNTEAFF. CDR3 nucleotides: TGTGCCAGCAGTTCAGGTCAAAGGAACACTGAAGCTTTCTTT.